This is a list of T cell receptor beta chains from one sample in a study of Ad26.COV2.S vaccination and SARS-CoV-2 variants. Data came from immunoSEQ multiplex PCR; TCRdb stores just in-frame clones and leaves some out. The data show 300,000 to 400,000 clones, about 91% seen once. The sample here was peripheral blood, taken after recovery from COVID-19. The source is a human donor who had recovered from COVID-19. CDR3s include the opening cysteine and the closing phenylalanine or tryptophan. Fields, in order: D gene, J gene, clone size, V gene, CDR3 protein, CDR3 DNA. D genes are given only for firm matches. The size entry is marked missing in some rows and otherwise reads once, few, many or a size class.

TRBD2	TRBJ2-7	NA	TRBV27	CASTPLAGGPYEQYF	TGTGCCAGCACCCCGCTAGCGGGGGGCCCCTACGAGCAGTACTTC
NA	TRBJ1-1	once	TRBV5-4	CASSLVDFGPRQSSRTEAFF	TGTGCCAGCAGCTTGGTGGATTTCGGTCCTAGACAGTCCTCGCGGACTGAAGCTTTCTTT
TRBD1	TRBJ1-5	once	TRBV6-6	CASSTLGQGAYQPQHF	TGTGCCAGCAGTACCCTTGGACAGGGGGCGTATCAGCCCCAGCATTTT
TRBD1	TRBJ1-1	NA	TRBV18	CASSPENRGLTTEAFF	TGTGCCAGCTCTCCAGAGAACAGGGGGCTGACGACTGAAGCTTTCTTT
NA	TRBJ2-4	NA	TRBV28	CASRRQAKNIQYF	TGTGCCAGCAGGCGACAGGCCAAAAACATTCAGTACTTC
NA	TRBJ2-1	NA	TRBV19	CASSISQGAYNEQFF	TGTGCCAGTAGTATTTCCCAGGGAGCCTACAATGAGCAGTTCTTC
TRBD1	TRBJ2-4	NA	TRBV27	CASSPSGTGLNIQYF	TGTGCCAGCAGTCCCTCCGGGACAGGGCTAAACATTCAGTACTTC
TRBD1	TRBJ1-1	NA	TRBV6-5	CATTSRTGRMSEAFF	TGTGCCACTACCTCACGGACAGGGCGAATGAGTGAAGCTTTCTTT
NA	TRBJ1-2	NA	TRBV7-9	CASSPPSQVSYGYTF	TGTGCCAGCAGCCCGCCCTCACAGGTATCCTATGGCTACACCTTC
NA	TRBJ2-5	NA	TRBV6-5	CASSKGGGEQETQYF	TGTGCCAGCAGTAAGGGGGGGGGTGAACAAGAGACCCAGTACTTC
NA	TRBJ1-3	NA	TRBV2	CASSPTPGPGNTIYF	TGTGCCAGCAGCCCCACTCCGGGGCCTGGAAACACCATATATTTT
TRBD1	TRBJ2-7	NA	TRBV13	CASSSVGTGDCSYEQYF	TGTGCCAGCAGCTCCGTTGGAACAGGGGATTGCAGCTACGAGCAGTACTTC
TRBD2	TRBJ2-7	NA	TRBV9	CASSRIAGGPQYEQYF	TGTGCCAGCAGCCGGATAGCGGGGGGGCCGCAGTACGAGCAGTACTTC
NA	TRBJ2-3	NA	TRBV11-3	CASSLGGRSTDTQYF	TGTGCCAGCAGCTTAGGTGGCAGGAGCACAGATACGCAGTATTTT
NA	TRBJ2-3	NA	TRBV11-2	CASSLEVGYGDTQYF	TGTGCCAGCAGCTTAGAGGTTGGGTATGGAGATACGCAGTATTTT
TRBD1	TRBJ1-6	few	TRBV9	CASSATGAPSGVTLHF	TGTGCCAGCAGCGCGACAGGGGCCCCATCGGGGGTTACCCTCCACTTT
TRBD2	TRBJ2-2	once	TRBV7-2	CASSLPTRTSGGHTGELFF	TGTGCCAGCAGCCTCCCGACTAGGACTAGCGGGGGACACACCGGGGAGCTGTTTTTT
TRBD2	TRBJ2-7	NA	TRBV10-2	CASSTGGEQYF	TGCGCCAGCTCTACGGGAGGCGAGCAGTACTTC
NA	TRBJ2-7	once	TRBV3-1/TRBV3-2	CASSQGRATYEQYF	TGTGCCAGCAGCCAAGGCAGGGCAACCTACGAGCAGTACTTC
NA	TRBJ2-1	NA	TRBV6-4	CASSPEAYNEQFF	TGTGCCAGCAGCCCCGAAGCCTACAATGAGCAGTTCTTC
NA	TRBJ2-7	NA	TRBV7-9	CASSLDVSGLTYEQYF	TGTGCCAGCAGCTTAGACGTGTCAGGACTCACCTACGAGCAGTACTTC
TRBD2	TRBJ2-4	NA	TRBV10-3	CAIRGTSGVAKNIQYF	TGTGCCATCAGAGGGACTAGCGGGGTTGCCAAAAACATTCAGTACTTC
NA	TRBJ1-6	many	TRBV5-1	CASSPYVQGGNSPLHF	TGCGCCAGCAGCCCCTATGTGCAGGGAGGTAATTCACCCCTCCACTTT
NA	TRBJ1-3	NA	TRBV11-2	CASSLEVKPSGNTIYF	TGTGCCAGCAGCTTAGAAGTCAAACCCTCTGGAAACACCATATATTTT
NA	TRBJ2-7	NA	TRBV12-5	CASGLTRLRHEQYF	TGTGCTAGTGGTTTGACGCGGCTGAGGCACGAGCAGTACTTC
NA	TRBJ2-5	NA	TRBV7-8	CASSLHPGHLSETQYF	TGTGCCAGCAGCTTACATCCGGGACATCTTTCAGAGACCCAGTACTTC
NA	TRBJ1-2	once	TRBV6-5	CASTATAYGYTF	TGTGCCAGCACCGCCACGGCTTATGGCTACACCTTC
NA	TRBJ1-1	NA	TRBV6-6	CASSRPSGNGGTEAFF	TGTGCCAGCAGTAGACCCTCAGGGAACGGGGGCACTGAAGCTTTCTTT
NA	TRBJ2-7	once	TRBV7-9	CASSSGGPYEQYF	TGTGCCAGCAGCTCCGGTGGCCCCTACGAGCAGTACTTC
NA	TRBJ1-2	NA	TRBV25-1	CASSGGGGHGYTF	TGTGCCAGCAGTGGAGGGGGAGGCCATGGCTACACCTTC
TRBD1	TRBJ1-1	once	TRBV4-3	CASSQDLSGGTEAFF	TGCGCCAGCAGCCAAGATCTTTCAGGGGGCACTGAAGCTTTCTTT
NA	TRBJ2-1	NA	TRBV4-1	CASSQEKGGGGYNEQFF	TGCGCCAGCAGCCAGGAAAAGGGGGGGGGCGGCTACAATGAGCAGTTCTTC
NA	TRBJ2-2	once	TRBV5-6	CASSLASEYTGELFF	TGTGCCAGCAGCTTGGCTAGCGAGTACACCGGGGAGCTGTTTTTT
TRBD1	TRBJ2-2	NA	TRBV2	CASSPHDRGLGGELFF	TGTGCCAGCAGTCCTCACGACAGGGGGCTCGGCGGGGAGCTGTTTTTT
TRBD1	TRBJ2-2	NA	TRBV12-3/TRBV12-4	CASSFTGAGELFF	TGTGCCAGCAGTTTCACAGGGGCCGGGGAGCTGTTTTTT
NA	TRBJ2-7	NA	TRBV9	CASSPRTASYEQYF	TGTGCCAGCAGTCCCCGGACAGCTTCCTACGAGCAGTACTTC
TRBD2	TRBJ2-1	NA	TRBV4-1	CASSQAASGGPYYNEQFF	TGCGCCAGCAGCCAAGCGGCTAGCGGGGGGCCATATTACAATGAGCAGTTCTTC
NA	TRBJ2-2	NA	TRBV4-3	CASSRGAGTGELFF	TGCGCCAGCAGCCGAGGGGCTGGCACCGGGGAGCTGTTTTTT
NA	TRBJ1-5	NA	TRBV6-5	CASNRPGLGNQPQHF	TGTGCCAGCAATCGACCAGGGCTTGGCAATCAGCCCCAGCATTTT
NA	TRBJ2-3	once	TRBV11-3	CASSPGGLVSDTQYF	TGTGCCAGCAGCCCCGGGGGCCTCGTAAGCGATACGCAGTATTTT
NA	TRBJ2-6	NA	TRBV12-3/TRBV12-4	CASSPQPKYVLTF	TGTGCCAGCAGTCCACAACCTAAGTACGTCCTGACTTTC
NA	TRBJ2-1	NA	TRBV5-1	CASSLGRQNYNEQFF	TGCGCCAGCAGCTTGGGCAGACAGAACTACAATGAGCAGTTCTTC
NA	TRBJ1-5	NA	TRBV27	CASSPLFKSNQPQHF	TGTGCCAGCAGTCCCCTATTTAAGAGCAATCAGCCCCAGCATTTT
TRBD1	TRBJ1-2	NA	TRBV5-1	CASSLQGESYGYTF	TGCGCCAGCAGCTTACAGGGGGAGAGCTATGGCTACACCTTC
NA	TRBJ1-1	NA	TRBV27	CASSLGTLNTEAFF	TGTGCCAGCAGTTTGGGGACATTGAACACTGAAGCTTTCTTT
NA	TRBJ1-3	NA	TRBV6-5	CASSYYWGLGNTIYF	TGTGCCAGCAGTTATTATTGGGGTCTTGGAAACACCATATATTTT
TRBD2	TRBJ2-5	NA	TRBV7-2	CASSLGGSGGETQYF	TGTGCCAGCAGCTTAGGAGGTAGCGGGGGAGAGACCCAGTACTTC
NA	TRBJ1-2	NA	TRBV6-5	CASSYPHGGPFYGYTF	TGTGCCAGCAGTTACCCGCATGGGGGTCCCTTCTATGGCTACACCTTC
NA	TRBJ2-2	NA	TRBV12-3/TRBV12-4	CASSLQLTGELFF	TGTGCCAGCAGTTTACAACTCACCGGGGAGCTGTTTTTT
TRBD2	TRBJ2-1	NA	TRBV6-2/TRBV6-3	CASRPSGGANNEQFF	TGTGCCAGCAGGCCTAGCGGGGGGGCCAACAATGAGCAGTTCTTC
NA	TRBJ2-1	NA	TRBV6-5	CASSWGFEQFF	TGTGCCAGCAGTTGGGGGTTTGAGCAGTTCTTC
NA	TRBJ1-1	NA	TRBV19	CASSPVPGTEAFF	TGTGCCAGTAGTCCAGTCCCGGGCACTGAAGCTTTCTTT
NA	TRBJ1-1	NA	TRBV11-2	CASRRQENTEAFF	TGTGCCAGCAGGAGACAGGAGAACACTGAAGCTTTCTTT